These 3 T cell receptor beta chains were sequenced from one sample in a study of blood T cell repertoires in COVID-19. Sequencing was performed with immunoSEQ multiplex PCR; in TCRdb, only in-frame clones are kept and a portion is missing. Of approximately 160,000 clones listed, more than 90% are singletons. The sample taken for sequencing was peripheral blood. These receptors came from a man in his forties or fifties with acute or convalescent COVID-19.

This sequence joins TRBV5-1 and TRBJ2-1; 9 nucleotides match TRBD1. V shed 0 bases and J 15 bases; nucleotides not matched to a gene: 4. The CDR3 spans 12 residues. Germline CDR1 reads SGHRS; CDR2 reads YFSETQ. The CDR3 here is CASSLGGQGWFF. The CDR3 region has the DNA TGCGCCAGCAGCTTGGGAGGACAGGGGTGGTTCTTC.

This clone was found a few times. The V gene is TRBV19, the J gene TRBJ2-1, with TRBD2 matching over 9 bases. CDR3 length: 15 amino acids. The germline V gene has CDR1 LNHDA and CDR2 SQIVND (reference sequence). J lost 5 bases, V lost 6 bases, and 8 bases had no gene match. The DNA of the CDR3 is TGTGCCAGTAGCCACCCGCGGGGGGGGAACAATGAGCAGTTCTTC. This sequence encodes CASSHPRGGNNEQFF.

The chain links TRBV9 to TRBJ1-5; 10 bases map to TRBD1. The V segment lost 3 bases and the J segment 2 bases; nucleotides outside the gene matches: 2. Germline CDR1 SGDLS, CDR2 YYNGEE. This CDR3 comprises 15 residues. The CDR3 is CASSGGTGGNQPQHF. CDR3 DNA sequence: TGTGCCAGCAGCGGTGGGACAGGGGGCAATCAGCCCCAGCATTTT.